The 32 T cell receptor beta chains listed next were all sequenced from one sample in a study of identical twins. One entry per CDR3 protein results from TCRdb running MiXCR on the 5' RACE reads. Of 420,000 or so distinct CDR3 sequences listed, less than 20% are singletons. Input material: naive T cells sorted from blood. All receptors come from a man aged 50 to 60 in good health.

J is TRBJ1-2 and V is TRBV6-5; TRBD1 matches 10 bases. J was trimmed by 2 bases and V by 6 bases; bases with no gene match: 12. Germline V gives CDR1 MNHEY, CDR2 SVGAGI. The CDR3 is made up of 17 amino acids. CDR3 in DNA: TGTGCCAGCAGGCTAAGCGGGACAGGGGAGAGGAACTATGGCTACACCTTC. It is translated as CASRLSGTGERNYGYTF.

The chain is built from TRBV28 and TRBJ1-1, with D unclear. The CDR3 has 11 residues. Germline V gene data show CDR1 as MDHEN and CDR2 as SYDVKM. The V and J ends lost 6 bases and 8 bases respectively, with 10 bases between them. The CDR3: CASRLRQEAFF. CDR3 coding DNA: TGTGCCAGCAGATTGCGGCAGGAAGCTTTCTTT.

This chain joins TRBV27 and TRBJ2-5; 7 nucleotides align to TRBD2. J gave up 3 bases and V 3 bases, and 10 bases lay outside the gene matches. Per the germline V gene, CDR1 is MNHEY and CDR2 is SMNVEV (reference sequence). The CDR3 runs to 16 residues. In DNA form, the CDR3 reads TGTGCCAGCAGTTTTGACCATCGCGGGAGCGAAGAGACCCAGTACTTC. It specifies CASSFDHRGSEETQYF.

The V and J genes are TRBV21-1 and TRBJ1-4; TRBD1, the table's D call, was not compared with the DNA. TRBV21-1 is a known pseudogene. CDR3 size: 14 residues. The CDR3 region has the DNA TGTGCCAGCGCCCTGGGTGACCGTAATGAAAAACTGTTTTTT. Its translation: CASALGDRNEKLFF.

This clonotype was recorded many times. The rearrangement uses TRBV12-3 or TRBV12-4 and TRBJ2-5, with no clear D. The CDR3 length is 12 residues. V lost 3 bases and J lost 2, with 4 bases in between. This chain's CDR3 is CASSFKQETQYF. CDR3 DNA: TGTGCCAGCAGTTTTAAGCAAGAGACCCAGTACTTC.

This clonotype was observed at least ten times. The gene calls are TRBV18 and TRBJ2-7; 7 nucleotides line up with TRBD1. CDR3 length: 16 residues. V shed 6 bases and J 0 bases; nucleotides not matched to a gene: 11. Germline values: CDR1 KGHSH, CDR2 LQKENI. In DNA, the CDR3 is TGTGCCAGCTCGCCGCCCGTATCAGGGGGCTCCTACGAGCAGTACTTC. It codes for CASSPPVSGGSYEQYF. Full variable domain (remainder filled in from reference TRBV18 and TRBJ2-7): NAGVMQNPRHLVRRRGQEARLRCSPMKGHSHVYWYRQLPEEGLKFMVYLQKENIIDESGMPKERFSAEFPKEGPSILRIQQVVRGDSAAYFCASSPPVSGGSYEQYFGPGTRLTVT.

This chain joins TRBV5-1 and TRBJ2-3; 10 nucleotides agree with TRBD1. Germline trimming cut 4 bases from V and 2 bases from J; bases unmatched to any gene: 7. The CDR3 totals 16 residues. Germline V lookup: CDR1 SGHRS, CDR2 YFSETQ. DNA for the CDR3: TGCGCCAGCAGCCGGGGACAGGGGCCAAACACAGATACGCAGTATTTT. It codes for CASSRGQGPNTDTQYF.

This clonotype was counted at least ten times. This chain uses TRBV6-2 or TRBV6-3 with TRBJ1-1, with D hard to call. Germline CDR1 reads MNHEY; CDR2 reads SVGEGT. The CDR3 length is 15 residues. Trimming took off 6 bases at V and 0 bases at J, with 14 bases between the two ends. The chain's CDR3 is CASRPGVNLNTEAFF. In DNA, the CDR3 is TGTGCCAGCAGACCGGGAGTAAACCTGAACACTGAAGCTTTCTTT.

The chain is built from TRBV6-6 and TRBJ2-5, with D unclear. Per the germline V gene, CDR1 is MNHNY and CDR2 is SVGAGI (reference sequence). This CDR3 has 12 amino acids. V dropped 5 bases and J dropped 7 bases, with 11 bases sitting between them. DNA for the CDR3: TGTGCCAGCAGTAACACGGGCGGGACCCAGTACTTC. Protein product: CASSNTGGTQYF.

The chain recombines TRBV5-6 with TRBJ2-2; 7 bases are shared with TRBD1. The CDR3 loop spans 14 amino acids. The V gene's germline CDR1 is SGHDT and CDR2 YYEEEE. J lost 6 bases, V lost 4 bases, and 6 bases had no gene match. For the CDR3, the DNA is TGTGCCAGCAGCCGGGACAGTATTCCCGGGGAGCTGTTTTTT. Translating gives CASSRDSIPGELFF.

The J gene is TRBJ2-6, the V gene TRBV4-3; TRBD1 agrees at 8 bases. Germline V gene data show CDR1 as LGHNA and CDR2 as YSLEER. There are 18 residues in the CDR3. J was trimmed by 4 bases and V by 3 bases; bases with no gene match: 11. The chain's CDR3 is CASSQRWDRSSGANVLTF. CDR3 coding DNA: TGCGCCAGCAGCCAGAGGTGGGACAGGTCTTCCGGGGCCAACGTCCTGACTTTC.

The gene calls are TRBV2 and TRBJ2-2; D not certain. The CDR3 contains 13 residues. Germline V CDR1 and CDR2: SNHLY, FYNNEI. With 3 bases removed from V and 4 bases from J, the gap between germline ends came to 6 bases. In DNA, the CDR3 is TGTGCCAGCAGTGATAGGGCCACCGGGGAGCTGTTTTTT. It yields the protein CASSDRATGELFF.

CDR3 in amino acids: CASSFENRANEQYF. The CDR3 DNA is TGTGCCAGCAGTTTTGAGAACAGGGCCAACGAGCAGTACTTC. V gene TRBV12-3 or TRBV12-4 combines with J gene TRBJ2-7, with a weak D call TRBD1 (6 bases). The CDR3 runs to 14 residues. Trimming stripped 3 bases from V and 5 bases from J, with 14 bases between.

The chain uses TRBV24-1 and TRBJ2-4; 9 bases map to TRBD1. CDR1 KGHDR and CDR2 SFDVKD come from the germline V gene. CDR3 size: 13 residues. J gave up 7 bases and V 9 bases, and 6 bases lay outside the gene matches. CDR3 sequence reads: CATAGQGNNIQYF. CDR3 DNA: TGTGCCACCGCCGGACAGGGGAACAACATTCAGTACTTC.

This clonotype was picked up many times. V gene TRBV11-1 combines with J gene TRBJ2-7; possibly TRBD1 for D (5 bases). This CDR3 is 13 amino acids long. Trimming took 4 bases from V and 2 from J, leaving 9 bases between them. Per germline, CDR1 SGHAT and CDR2 FQDESV (reference sequence). The CDR3 is CASSSQDTYEQYF. In DNA, the CDR3 is TGTGCCAGCAGCTCCCAGGACACCTACGAGCAGTACTTC.

This clonotype has at least ten counts. This rearrangement joins TRBV3-1 to TRBJ2-6; D uncertain. This CDR3 is 17 amino acids long. V dropped 4 bases and J dropped 0 bases, with 13 bases sitting between them. From germline, CDR1 is LGHDT and CDR2 YNNKEL (reference sequence). CDR3 amino acids: CASSRRYGASGANVLTF. CDR3 sequence (DNA): TGTGCCAGCAGCCGAAGGTACGGAGCCTCTGGGGCCAACGTCCTGACTTTC.

This chain joins TRBV10-3 and TRBJ2-3; no definite D call. The CDR3 consists of 14 residues. V shed 4 bases and J shed 2 bases, with 10 bases lying between them. Germline V gene lookup returns CDR1 ENHRY and CDR2 SYGVKD. The CDR3 protein is CAISAPSSTDTQYF. The CDR3 coding sequence is TGTGCCATCAGTGCACCCTCTTCCACAGATACGCAGTATTTT.

This clonotype was picked up a small number of times. This sequence joins TRBV20-1 and TRBJ2-2; 7 bases match TRBD1. The J segment lost 0 bases and the V segment lost 1 base, leaving 2 bases of the junction unmatched. The CDR3 loop spans 15 amino acids. Germline CDR1 is DFQATT and CDR2 is SNEGSKA (reference sequence). In DNA form, the CDR3 reads TGCAGTGCTAGAGTAGGGACAGCGAACACCGGGGAGCTGTTTTTT. It encodes CSARVGTANTGELFF.

This clonotype was seen a few times. V usage is TRBV20-1 and J usage is TRBJ2-1, with D unresolved. The ends were cut back, 0 bases at V and 5 bases at J, with 5 bases in the middle. The CDR3 contains 12 residues. Germline-derived CDR1 and CDR2 are DFQATT and SNEGSKA (reference sequence). The CDR3 region has the DNA TGCAGTGCTAGAGAGCAGAACAATGAGCAGTTCTTC. It translates to CSAREQNNEQFF.

The CDR3 sequence is CASSFGVGGGGDTQYF. CDR3 DNA: TGTGCCAGCAGTTTCGGGGTGGGAGGGGGAGGAGATACGCAGTATTTT. The chain uses TRBV7-2 and TRBJ2-3, with D possibly matching TRBD2 (7 bases). From germline, CDR1 is SGHTA and CDR2 FQGNSA. Trimming took off 6 bases at V and 5 bases at J, with 21 bases between the two ends. This CDR3 region has 16 residues.

This clonotype was recorded many times. The chain employs TRBV20-1 and TRBJ2-1; D possibly corresponds to TRBD2 (6 bases). The CDR3 contains 13 residues. Deletions cut 5 bases from V and 7 bases from J, with 15 bases between. Germline lookup yields CDR1 DFQATT and CDR2 SNEGSKA (reference sequence). CDR3 DNA: TGCAGTGCTCGTACTAGCCTGGAGAATGAGCAGTTCTTC. Translated, it gives CSARTSLENEQFF.

In this sample, this clonotype turned up a few times. This chain uses TRBV18 with TRBJ2-3; possibly TRBD1 for D (6 bases). The CDR3 consists of 18 residues. V was trimmed by 0 bases and J by 4 bases, leaving 20 bases between them. CDR1 is KGHSH, CDR2 LQKENI, per germline. CDR3 DNA sequence: TGTGCCAGCTCACCACCCTTATTAACAGGGATTTTCGCAGATACGCAGTATTTT. This gives the protein CASSPPLLTGIFADTQYF. The whole variable domain, remainder taken from reference TRBV18 and TRBJ2-3, is NAGVMQNPRHLVRRRGQEARLRCSPMKGHSHVYWYRQLPEEGLKFMVYLQKENIIDESGMPKERFSAEFPKEGPSILRIQQVVRGDSAAYFCASSPPLLTGIFADTQYFGPGTRLTVL.

This clonotype was seen at least ten times. The J gene is TRBJ2-3, the V gene TRBV7-9; 9 positions agree with TRBD1. Germline lookup yields CDR1 SEHNR and CDR2 FQNEAQ (reference sequence). After removal of 5 bases from V and 3 bases from J, the junction contained 6 bases not matched to a gene. CDR3 length: 15 amino acids. DNA of the CDR3: TGTGCCAGCAGCCCCGGGACAGGGTGGACAGATACGCAGTATTTT. This translates into CASSPGTGWTDTQYF.

This clonotype was counted at least ten times. The gene calls are TRBV12-3 or TRBV12-4 and TRBJ1-2; possible D gene TRBD1, 6 bases. The CDR3 has 11 amino acids. Trimming removed 6 bases at V and 8 bases at J, with 10 bases between. This CDR3 is CASSTGLGYTF. CDR3 bases: TGTGCCAGCAGCACAGGGTTGGGCTACACCTTC.

The J gene is TRBJ2-2, the V gene TRBV15; D uncertain. This CDR3 contains 14 residues. Trimming cost V 0 bases and J 6 bases, with 8 bases left between them. The germline V gene has CDR1 LNHNV and CDR2 YYDKDF (reference sequence). The CDR3 coding sequence is TGTGCCACCAGCAGAGATATGTCGGCCGGGGAGCTGTTTTTT. Amino acids: CATSRDMSAGELFF.

This sequence joins TRBV19 and TRBJ1-1, with D maybe TRBD1 (5 bases). V lost 7 bases and J lost 0, with 21 bases in between. The CDR3 spans 17 residues. CDR1 is LNHDA and CDR2 is SQIVND in the germline V gene (reference sequence). The CDR3 protein is CASNNLTHGGMNTEAFF. CDR3 in DNA: TGTGCCAGTAACAACCTCACCCATGGGGGAATGAACACTGAAGCTTTCTTT. The full variable domain, completed using reference TRBV19 and TRBJ1-1, is DGGITQSPKYLFRKEGQNVTLSCEQNLNHDAMYWYRQDPGQGLRLIYYSQIVNDFQKGDIAEGYSVSREKKESFPLTVTSAQKNPTAFYLCASNNLTHGGMNTEAFFGQGTRLTVV.

This clonotype has at least ten counts. The chain carries TRBV29-1 and TRBJ2-5, with D possibly being TRBD1 (5 bases). The CDR3 totals 12 residues. Trimming removed 7 bases from V and 1 base from J, with 10 bases in between. The germline CDR1 and CDR2 sequences are SQVTM and ANQGSEA. The CDR3 protein is CSGGRAQETQYF. Written as DNA, the CDR3 is TGCAGCGGGGGCAGGGCCCAAGAGACCCAGTACTTC.

A few counts support this clonotype. The V call is TRBV29-1, the J call TRBJ2-5; possibly TRBD1 or TRBD2 for D (5 bases each). V shed 4 bases and J shed 2 bases, with 14 bases lying between them. This CDR3 comprises 14 residues. Germline-derived CDR1 and CDR2 are SQVTM and ANQGSEA. The DNA for the CDR3 is TGCAGCGTTGGTACCCTGGGGGTTCAAGAGACCCAGTACTTC. Its protein product is CSVGTLGVQETQYF.

This clonotype has a count of ten or more. The chain carries TRBV5-1 and TRBJ2-7, with D maybe TRBD2 (6 bases). The V end was cut by 3 bases, the J end by 3 bases, with 13 bases between. CDR1 and CDR2 from the germline V gene are SGHRS and YFSETQ. CDR3 length equals 14 residues. The CDR3 DNA is TGCGCCAGCAGCTCCCCCGGGAGAGACTACGAGCAGTACTTC. It codes for CASSSPGRDYEQYF.

This clonotype was counted ten times or more. This chain connects TRBV29-1 to TRBJ2-7; weak D call: TRBD1 (5 bases). CDR3 length equals 11 residues. Germline CDR1 reads SQVTM; CDR2 reads ANQGSEA. V shed 4 bases and J shed 3 bases, with 7 bases lying between them. The CDR3 nucleotides read TGCAGCGTTGCTGACAGCTACGAGCAGTACTTC. Encoded protein: CSVADSYEQYF.

This clonotype showed up just a few times. The V and J genes are TRBV20-1 and TRBJ2-7; a weak D match, TRBD2 (6 bases). V dropped 1 base and J dropped 3 bases, with 10 bases sitting between them. Germline V gives CDR1 DFQATT, CDR2 SNEGSKA (reference sequence). The CDR3 is made up of 13 amino acids. This chain's CDR3 is CSARAGTYYEQYF. The CDR3 DNA is TGCAGTGCTAGAGCAGGGACTTACTACGAGCAGTACTTC.

This clonotype was detected only a few times. The chain uses TRBV5-1 and TRBJ1-3; TRBD1 is a possible D gene (5 bases). V was pared by 0 bases and J by 4 bases, with 8 bases between. CDR1 is SGHRS, CDR2 YFSETQ, per germline. This CDR3 comprises 14 residues. CDR3 loop: CASSLAGHGNTIYF. In DNA, the CDR3 is TGCGCCAGCAGCTTGGCAGGGCACGGAAACACCATATATTTT. Looking up the rest from reference TRBV5-1 and TRBJ1-3 gives the full variable domain: KAGVTQTPRYLIKTRGQQVTLSCSPISGHRSVSWYQQTPGQGLQFLFEYFSETQRNKGNFPGRFSGRQFSNSRSEMNVSTLELGDSALYLCASSLAGHGNTIYFGEGSWLTVV.